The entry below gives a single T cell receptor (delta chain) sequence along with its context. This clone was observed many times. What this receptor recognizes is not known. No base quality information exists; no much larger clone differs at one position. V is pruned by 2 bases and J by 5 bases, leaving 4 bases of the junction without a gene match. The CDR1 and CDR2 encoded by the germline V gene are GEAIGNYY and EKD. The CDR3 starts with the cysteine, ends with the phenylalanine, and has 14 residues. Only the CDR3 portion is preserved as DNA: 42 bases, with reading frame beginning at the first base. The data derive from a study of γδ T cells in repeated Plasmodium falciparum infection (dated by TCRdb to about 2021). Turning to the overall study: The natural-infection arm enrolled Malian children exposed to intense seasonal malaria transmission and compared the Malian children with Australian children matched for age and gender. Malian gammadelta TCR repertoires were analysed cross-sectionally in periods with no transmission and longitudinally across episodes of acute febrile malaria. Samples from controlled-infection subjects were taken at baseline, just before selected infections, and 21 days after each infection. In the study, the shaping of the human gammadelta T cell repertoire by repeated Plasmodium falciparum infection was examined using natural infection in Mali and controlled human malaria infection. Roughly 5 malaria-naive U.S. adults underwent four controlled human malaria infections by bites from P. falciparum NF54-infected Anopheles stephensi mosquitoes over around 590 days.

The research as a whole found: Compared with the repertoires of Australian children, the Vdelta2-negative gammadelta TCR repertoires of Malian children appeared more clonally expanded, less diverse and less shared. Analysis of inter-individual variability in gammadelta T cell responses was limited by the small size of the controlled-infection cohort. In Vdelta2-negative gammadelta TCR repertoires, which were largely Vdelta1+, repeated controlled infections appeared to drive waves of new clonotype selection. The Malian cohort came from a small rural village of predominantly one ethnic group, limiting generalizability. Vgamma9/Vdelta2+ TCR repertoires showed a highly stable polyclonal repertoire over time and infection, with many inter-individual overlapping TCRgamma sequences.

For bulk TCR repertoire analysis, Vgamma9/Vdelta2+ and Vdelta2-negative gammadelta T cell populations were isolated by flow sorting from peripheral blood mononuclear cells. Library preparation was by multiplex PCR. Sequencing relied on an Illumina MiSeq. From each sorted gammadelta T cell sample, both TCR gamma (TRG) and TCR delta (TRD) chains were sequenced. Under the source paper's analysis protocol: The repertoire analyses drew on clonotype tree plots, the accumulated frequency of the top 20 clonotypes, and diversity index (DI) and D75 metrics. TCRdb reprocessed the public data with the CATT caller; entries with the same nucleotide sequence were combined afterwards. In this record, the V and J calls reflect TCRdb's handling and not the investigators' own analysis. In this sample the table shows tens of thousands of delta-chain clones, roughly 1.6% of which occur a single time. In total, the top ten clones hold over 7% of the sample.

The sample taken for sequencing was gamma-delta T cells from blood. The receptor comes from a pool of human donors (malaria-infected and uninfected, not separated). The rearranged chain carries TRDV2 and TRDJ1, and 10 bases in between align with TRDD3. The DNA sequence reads TGTGCCTGTGACAGTCTACTGGGGGATGATAAACTCATCTTT. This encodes CACDSLLGDDKLIF.